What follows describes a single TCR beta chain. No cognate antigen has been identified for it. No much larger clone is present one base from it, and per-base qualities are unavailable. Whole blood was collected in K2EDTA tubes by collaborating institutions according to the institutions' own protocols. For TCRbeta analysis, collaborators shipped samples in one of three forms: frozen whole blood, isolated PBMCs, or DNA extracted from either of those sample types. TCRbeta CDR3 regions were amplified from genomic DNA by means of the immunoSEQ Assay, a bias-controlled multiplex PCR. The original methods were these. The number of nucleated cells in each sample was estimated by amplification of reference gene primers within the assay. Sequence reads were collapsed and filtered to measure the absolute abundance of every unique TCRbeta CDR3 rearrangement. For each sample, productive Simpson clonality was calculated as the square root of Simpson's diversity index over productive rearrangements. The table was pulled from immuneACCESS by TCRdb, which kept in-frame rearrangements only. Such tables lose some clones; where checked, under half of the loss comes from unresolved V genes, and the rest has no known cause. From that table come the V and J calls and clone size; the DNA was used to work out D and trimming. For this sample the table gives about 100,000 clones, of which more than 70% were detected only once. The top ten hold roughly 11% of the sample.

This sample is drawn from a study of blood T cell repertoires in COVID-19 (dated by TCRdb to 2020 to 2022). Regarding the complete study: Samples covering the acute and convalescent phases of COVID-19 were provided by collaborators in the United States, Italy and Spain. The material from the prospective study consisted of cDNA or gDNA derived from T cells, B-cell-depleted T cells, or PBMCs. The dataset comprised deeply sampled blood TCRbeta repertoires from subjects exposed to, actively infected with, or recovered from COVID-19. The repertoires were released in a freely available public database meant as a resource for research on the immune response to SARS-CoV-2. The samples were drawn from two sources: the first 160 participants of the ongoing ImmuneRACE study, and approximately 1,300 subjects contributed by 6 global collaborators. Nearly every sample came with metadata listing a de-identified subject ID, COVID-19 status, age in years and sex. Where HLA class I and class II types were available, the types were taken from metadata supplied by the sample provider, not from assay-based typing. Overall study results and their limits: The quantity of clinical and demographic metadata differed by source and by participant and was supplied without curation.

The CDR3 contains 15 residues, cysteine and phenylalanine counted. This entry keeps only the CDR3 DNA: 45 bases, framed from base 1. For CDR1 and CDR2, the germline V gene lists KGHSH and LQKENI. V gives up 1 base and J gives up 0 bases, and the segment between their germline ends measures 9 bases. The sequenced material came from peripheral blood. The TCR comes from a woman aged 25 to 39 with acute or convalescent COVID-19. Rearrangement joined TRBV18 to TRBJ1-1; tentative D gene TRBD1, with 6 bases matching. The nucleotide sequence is TGTGCCAGCTCACCACAGGGGGTGATGAACACTGAAGCTTTCTTT. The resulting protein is CASSPQGVMNTEAFF.